A single sample is the source of the 18 T cell receptor beta chains below, sequenced in a study of lymphopenia after photon versus proton radiotherapy. Method: immunoSEQ multiplex PCR; TCRdb's copy keeps in-frame clones and lacks some. The sample has about 70,000 clones, roughly 90% seen once. The material was peripheral blood, obtained from a patient treated with photon-based radiotherapy. The receptors derive from a woman aged 40-49 years with cholangiocarcinoma.

The gene calls are TRBV9 and TRBJ2-2; TRBD2 aligns across 7 bases. The germline V gene encodes CDR1 SGDLS and CDR2 YYNGEE. The CDR3 consists of 14 residues. With V trimmed by 4 bases and J by 0 bases, 0 bases remained unmatched. CDR3 residues: CASSLAANTGELFF. The CDR3 DNA is TGTGCCAGCAGCCTAGCGGCGAACACCGGGGAGCTGTTTTTT.

The CDR3 DNA sequence: TGTGCCAGCAGCGTAGCCGGGGTTGGGTCAGATACGCAGTATTTT. This gives the protein CASSVAGVGSDTQYF. The V and J genes are TRBV9 and TRBJ2-3; TRBD2 might be the D (5 bases). Trimming removed 0 bases from V and 4 bases from J, with 12 bases in between. Per germline, CDR1 SGDLS and CDR2 YYNGEE. CDR3 length equals 15 residues.

This chain uses TRBV6-5 with TRBJ2-5; D remains ambiguous. The CDR3 spans 15 residues. V lost 6 bases and J 4 bases, leaving 18 bases between the germline ends. The germline gives CDR1 MNHEY, CDR2 SVGAGI. The CDR3 coding sequence is TGTGCCAGCAGCCAATCTCAGAGGTCGCGAGAGACCCAGTACTTC. Translated, it gives CASSQSQRSRETQYF.

The V and J genes are TRBV2 and TRBJ2-7, with 7 bases matching TRBD2. Germline V gene lookup returns CDR1 SNHLY and CDR2 FYNNEI. The CDR3 covers 15 residues. J gave up 3 bases and V 6 bases, and 11 bases lay outside the gene matches. The CDR3 nucleotides read TGTGCCAGCAGGCCGGGGGGAGGGATGTACTACGAGCAGTACTTC. Protein product: CASRPGGGMYYEQYF.

V and J are TRBV2 and TRBJ2-7; TRBD1 agrees at 8 bases. CDR1 is SNHLY, CDR2 FYNNEI, per germline. The CDR3 spans 15 residues. J was trimmed by 1 base and V by 1 base; bases with no gene match: 3. DNA of the CDR3: TGTGCCAGCAGTGAAGACACAGGGGGTTCCTACGAGCAGTACTTC. Residues: CASSEDTGGSYEQYF.

Remarks on this clone: The sample has other DNA sequences that encode this CDR3 too. The V gene is TRBV2, the J gene TRBJ1-2; D call uncertain. CDR3 size: 11 residues. Germline assignment: CDR1 SNHLY and CDR2 FYNNEI. The germline V and J ends were trimmed by 6 bases and 4 bases, with 6 bases remaining between them. The CDR3 nucleotides read TGTGCCAGCAGATCGGTCTATGGCTACACCTTC. Encoded protein: CASRSVYGYTF.

This chain joins TRBV14 and TRBJ2-1, with 9 bases lining up with TRBD2. Trimming at V came to 2 bases and at J to 9 bases, leaving 11 bases not matched to a gene. This CDR3 is 16 amino acids long. CDR1 SGHDN and CDR2 FVKESK come from the germline V gene. This CDR3 is CASSQIAGVIAGEQFF. In DNA, the CDR3 is TGTGCCAGCAGCCAAATAGCGGGAGTTATAGCCGGTGAGCAGTTCTTC.

The rearrangement joins TRBV18 to TRBJ2-1; D may match TRBD1 or TRBD2 (5 bases each). The V gene lost 4 bases and the J gene lost 2 bases, with 15 bases spanning the gap. This CDR3 region has 16 residues. CDR1 KGHSH and CDR2 LQKENI come from the germline V gene. Written as DNA, the CDR3 is TGTGCCAGCTCACTACACCGGGACCCGACCTACAATGAGCAGTTCTTC. It yields the protein CASSLHRDPTYNEQFF. The complete variable domain, with remaining parts taken from reference TRBV18 and TRBJ2-1, reads NAGVMQNPRHLVRRRGQEARLRCSPMKGHSHVYWYRQLPEEGLKFMVYLQKENIIDESGMPKERFSAEFPKEGPSILRIQQVVRGDSAAYFCASSLHRDPTYNEQFFGPGTRLTVL.

The chain recombines TRBV5-1 with TRBJ1-4; D is undetermined. Trimming stripped 0 bases from V and 2 bases from J, with 8 bases between. The CDR3 covers 15 residues. Germline-derived CDR1 and CDR2 are SGHRS and YFSETQ. Written as DNA, the CDR3 is TGCGCCAGCAGCTTGGAGGGAAACACTAATGAAAAACTGTTTTTT. This encodes CASSLEGNTNEKLFF.

The chain joins TRBV5-4 to TRBJ2-7; tentative D call: TRBD2 (5 bases). CDR3 length: 12 residues. CDR1 is SGHNT and CDR2 is YYREEE in the germline V gene (reference sequence). The V gene lost 4 bases and the J gene lost 4 bases, with 9 bases spanning the gap. DNA for the CDR3: TGTGCCAGCAGCCCGGGATCTTACGAGCAGTACTTC. This encodes CASSPGSYEQYF.

The chain joins TRBV7-2 to TRBJ1-1; the match to TRBD1 covers 7 bases. The CDR3 is 15 amino acids. Per the germline V gene, CDR1 is SGHTA and CDR2 is FQGNSA. V trimming: 3 bases; J trimming: 6 bases; junction bases outside the gene matches: 10. The CDR3 protein is CASSFRQGEVAEAFF. The CDR3 DNA reads as TGTGCCAGCAGCTTCCGACAGGGTGAGGTGGCTGAAGCTTTCTTT.

The chain carries TRBV29-1 and TRBJ1-3, with D unclear. Germline assignment: CDR1 SQVTM and CDR2 ANQGSEA. The CDR3 is made up of 13 amino acids. V lost 1 base, J lost 0 bases, and 4 bases lay in between. This chain's CDR3 is CSVEAPSGNTIYF. CDR3 in DNA: TGCAGCGTTGAAGCCCCCTCTGGAAACACCATATATTTT. The complete variable domain, with remaining parts taken from reference TRBV29-1 and TRBJ1-3, reads SAVISQKPSRDICQRGTSLTIQCQVDSQVTMMFWYRQQPGQSLTLIATANQGSEATYESGFVIDKFPISRPNLTFSTLTVSNMSPEDSSIYLCSVEAPSGNTIYFGEGSWLTVV.

The chain is built from TRBV6-1 and TRBJ2-1; D is undetermined. Trimming shortened V by 10 bases and J by 2 bases, and 12 bases separated the two germline ends. The germline V gene has CDR1 MNHNS and CDR2 SASEGT. The CDR3 contains 13 residues. The CDR3 DNA reads as TGTGCCACCAAGGGCTCCACCTACAATGAGCAGTTCTTC. It codes for CATKGSTYNEQFF.

This clone was counted a few times. This chain uses TRBV2 with TRBJ1-1; 10 bases align to TRBD1. Trimming removed 9 bases from V and 6 bases from J; junction bases left unmatched: 10. This CDR3 is 14 amino acids long. Looked up from germline, CDR1 is SNHLY and CDR2 is FYNNEI. The CDR3 is CASVPGQGSAEAFF. The CDR3 DNA reads as TGTGCCAGTGTCCCGGGACAGGGGAGTGCTGAAGCTTTCTTT.

CDR3 residues: CASSLYRGGRTGELFF. DNA for the CDR3: TGTGCCAGCAGCTTATATCGAGGGGGCCGAACCGGGGAGCTGTTTTTT. The chain combines TRBV11-2 with TRBJ2-2; 7 bases are a match to TRBD1. The CDR3 runs 16 residues. CDR1 is SGHAT and CDR2 is FQNNGV in the germline V gene. V dropped 2 bases and J dropped 5; count of bases not matched to a gene: 8.

V is TRBV6-1 and J is TRBJ2-5; D unresolved. Germline assignment: CDR1 MNHNS and CDR2 SASEGT. The CDR3 is 14 amino acids. The V gene lost 7 bases and the J gene lost 3 bases, with 15 bases spanning the gap. The CDR3 nucleotides read TGTGCCAGCACTCTCGTTAACAGTAAAGAGACCCAGTACTTC. Protein sequence: CASTLVNSKETQYF.

This rearrangement joins TRBV5-1 to TRBJ2-7; D is tentatively TRBD1 or TRBD2 (5 bases each). Deletions cut 1 base from V and 2 bases from J, with 13 bases between. The germline gives CDR1 SGHRS, CDR2 YFSETQ. The CDR3 loop spans 15 amino acids. For the CDR3, the DNA is TGCGCCAGCAGCTTGCTGGGGGATCCTCCCTACGAGCAGTACTTC. As protein: CASSLLGDPPYEQYF.

V usage is TRBV5-8 and J usage is TRBJ1-2; 9 bases map to TRBD1. In germline, CDR1 is SGHTS, CDR2 YDEGEE. CDR3 length: 14 residues. V trimming: 2 bases; J trimming: 4 bases; junction bases outside the gene matches: 3. CDR3 sequence reads: CASSLGDRVYGYTF. CDR3 coding DNA: TGTGCCAGCAGCTTAGGGGACAGGGTCTATGGCTACACCTTC.